Below, one T cell receptor beta chain is given with its context. This sample is part of a study of blood T cell repertoires in COVID-19. Libraries were prepared by immunoSEQ multiplex PCR; TCRdb keeps only in-frame clonotypes and omits some of them. Counted here are approximately 220,000 clones, around 91% occurring once; the ten biggest clones make up over 12%. The origin of this receptor is a man between 25 and 39 years old who had been exposed to COVID-19. Specimen: PBMCs or T cells enriched from blood (not recorded which).

The CDR3 here is CASSLAGTGSPLHF. In nucleotides, the CDR3 is TGTGCCAGCAGCTTAGCGGGCACGGGGTCACCCCTCCACTTT. The chain carries TRBV7-3 and TRBJ1-6; D remains unclear. Germline V gives CDR1 SGHTA, CDR2 FQGTGA. The CDR3 extends over 14 amino acids. With 2 bases removed from V and 10 bases from J, the gap between germline ends came to 12 bases.